This T cell receptor beta chain originates from a study of blood T cell repertoires in COVID-19. How the authors handled the data: Estimates of nucleated cell counts were drawn from the amplification of reference gene primers. The protocol was immunoSEQ multiplex PCR, while the TCRdb copy is restricted to in-frame clones and leaves out a portion. Clone size and V and J calls were adopted from that table, with D and trimming inferred from the DNA. Here the sample spans around 300,000 clones, about 89% being singletons. Participants, about 18 to 90 years old, spanned 25 or so US areas. CDR3 length: 14 amino acids. After removal of 7 bases from V and 5 bases from J, the junction contained 10 bases not matched to a gene. From germline, CDR1 is MDHEN and CDR2 SYDVKM.

This TCR was sampled from a woman between 25 and 40 years old who had recovered from COVID-19. What was sequenced was PBMCs or T cells enriched from blood (not recorded which). The J gene is TRBJ1-2, the V gene TRBV28; 7 nucleotides agree with TRBD1. The DNA of the CDR3 is TGTGCCAGCAACGTGCCGGGGACAGTTTATGGCTACACCTTC. It translates to CASNVPGTVYGYTF.